This T cell receptor (beta chain) derives from a study of STAT5B mutations in CD4+ large granular lymphocyte leukemia (dated by TCRdb to 2022 to 2024). The study in broad terms: Among the healthy controls, the CDR3 'QG' motif was associated with a particular HLA allele. Flow cytometry performed on FACSCanto II or FACSVerse showed that the purified fractions had more than 95% purity among lymphocytes. TCRbeta repertoires of CD4+ T-cell large granular lymphocyte leukemia patients were compared with those of healthy blood donors. Results and caveats for the whole study, not just this receptor: Each patient's main leukemic clonotypes were private, but approximately 25% of these clonotypes showed up at low frequency in the non-leukemic repertoires of other patients. Compared with healthy CD4+ repertoires, CD4-sorted patient repertoires appeared more clonal, and this difference remained even after the putative leukemic clones were removed. The data were not HLA-matched, and the relatively small sample size could explain the higher clonality seen in CD4+ compared with CD8+ T-LGLL.

The healthy control group was made up of 40 or so blood donors, and the Finnish Red Cross blood service supplied their buffy coats. All TCR-sequenced material derived from peripheral blood: patient blood samples and healthy donor buffy coats. Peripheral blood mononuclear cells were isolated by Ficoll-Hypaque gradient centrifugation. CD4+ cells were magnetically purified from the buffy coats of healthy controls. Genomic DNA was extracted using the Gentra Puregene Cell and Tissue kit, and a Qubit 2.0 fluorometer was used to quantify it. The immunoSEQ assay at survey resolution was used to sequence TCRbeta rearrangements from genomic DNA. On the authors' methods: A lowest detectable productive clonotype frequency of 2.59 x 10-5 was observed in the TCR sequencing data. Analyses included only productive TCRbeta rearrangements, meaning complete and in-frame sequences. Simpson clonality, calculated in the immunoSEQ Analyzer version 3.0, was used as the measure of sample clonality. Clones were grouped by frequency into very rare, small, medium, large (1-20%) or hyperexpanded (>20%) categories. Generation probabilities were estimated with OLGA 1.2.3, V-gene circos plots were generated with VDJtools, specificities were searched for in VDJdb, and CDR3 motifs were identified with GLIPH. TCRdb retrieved this table from immuneACCESS and kept in-frame rearrangements only. Not all clones are present; in checked studies, unresolved V genes account for under half, and no reason is known for the remainder. That table supplies the V and J calls and clone size; D and trimming were determined from the DNA. The sample data list about 28,000 clones, and under 80% of these were observed just once. The top ten clones comprise over 3% of the sample.

As regards this clone: Its recognized antigen is unknown. Base qualities are not recorded, but no much larger clone differs from it by a single base.

Source material: CD4+ T cells from blood buffy coats. The receptor was isolated from a human donor in good health.

The nucleotide sequence reads TGTGCCAGTAGCCTAATTGCGGACGGAACCCACGAGCAGTACTTC. This sequence encodes CASSLIADGTHEQYF. This chain is built from TRBV19 and TRBJ2-7, with no reliable assignment of the D segment. Inclusive of the bounding cysteine and phenylalanine, the CDR3 is 15 residues long. This entry keeps only the CDR3 DNA: 45 bases, framed from base 1. Cut back by 6 bases and 5 bases, the V and J ends lie 20 bases apart. Looking up the germline V gene (reference sequence) yields CDR1 LNHDA and CDR2 SQIVND.